This T cell receptor beta chain is from a study of cytomegalovirus exposure and HLA in healthy donors. A few counts support this clone. This PCR relied on a set of 60 Vbeta primers and 13 Jbeta primers. Data came from immunoSEQ multiplex PCR; TCRdb stores just in-frame clones and leaves some out. The sample shows some 190,000 clones, over 65% of them seen only once. Trimming shortened V by 4 bases and J by 0 bases, and 11 bases separated the two germline ends. In germline, CDR1 is SGDLS, CDR2 YYNGEE. CDR3 length equals 16 residues. The sequencing sample was made of PBMCs. This TCR derives from a man between 18 and 35 years old in good health and CMV-seronegative. The V call is TRBV9, the J call TRBJ2-6; no definite D call. The CDR3 loop is CASSLLGDSGANVLTF. The CDR3 DNA sequence: TGTGCCAGCAGCCTTTTAGGAGACTCTGGGGCCAACGTCCTGACTTTC.